This T cell receptor (beta chain) originates from a study of immune evolution from preneoplasia to lung adenocarcinoma (dated by TCRdb to the early 2020s). General notes on the study: HLA loss of heterozygosity was seen in about 7.6%, 15% and 36% of AIS, MIA and ADC lesions, and in no AAH lesions. Immune contexture across lung adenocarcinoma precursors and invasive adenocarcinoma was profiled using immune gene expression, TCR sequencing and multiplex immunofluorescence. Resected precursor lesions (AAH, AIS, MIA) and invasive adenocarcinomas were each compared against paired morphologically normal lung tissue. Sample size was based on specimen availability rather than a prior power calculation. The immune data were integrated with whole exome sequencing and methylation data from the same cohort of nodules. The overall cohort comprised 40 to 60 patients with pulmonary nodules who underwent surgical resection. TCR sequencing data were obtained from under 60 patients. The study reported that approximately 98 samples were used for TCR sequencing. POLYSOLVER was used to infer class I HLA alleles from exome data, and LOHHLA was used to detect allele-specific HLA loss. Paper-wide results and their limitations: Normal lung had the highest top T cell clone frequencies, which appeared to decline progressively from AAH through AIS, MIA and invasive adenocarcinoma. Clonality was highest in normal lung, while later-stage lesions appeared to have lower clonality but higher T cell density and diversity. The findings rested on association rather than direct causation, and larger cohorts with long-term follow-up and longitudinal biopsies were considered necessary. Compared with EGFR-mutant or double wild-type lesions, KRAS-mutant nodules had the highest T cell clonality. Because all patients were from Japan and China, applicability to Western populations was uncertain.

The CDR3 runs 15 amino acids, cysteine and phenylalanine included. This entry keeps only the CDR3 DNA: 45 bases, framed from base 1. CDR1 and CDR2 are drawn from the germline V gene: MDHEN, SYDVKM. V has 0 bases trimmed and J has 7 bases trimmed; junction bases matching no gene number 8. Comment on this clone: This receptor's antigen is unknown. Nothing much larger sits one base from this clone, and base qualities are not available.

Between the mid-2010s and the late 2010s, the patients underwent resection in either Japan or China. Two lung cancer pathologists independently confirmed the histologic diagnosis of each case on H&E slides. To enrich premalignant or tumor cells for nucleic acid extraction, macro-dissection was performed after pathologic assessment. The AllPrep DNA/RNA FFPE Kit was used to isolate DNA from FFPE tissue. Using the immunoSEQ hsTCRbeta Kit, TCR beta CDR3 regions were sequenced from DNA. The paper's data handling went like this. TCR sequencing data were analysed with the ImmunoSEQ Analyzer. T cell clonality was defined as 1 minus Pielou's evenness, calculated on productive rearrangements. The inverse Simpson index, applied to productive templates, was used to measure T cell diversity. T cell density was expressed as TCR beta template counts normalized to usable DNA, with usable DNA estimated by amplifying and sequencing housekeeping genes. TCR metrics were compared across histologic stages using two-sided Kruskal-Wallis tests. This is the immuneACCESS table as TCRdb keeps it, with only in-frame sequences that have V and J called. A part of the clones is gone; compared with another copy, unresolved V genes explain less than half, and the rest is unexplained. D and trimming were read from the DNA, whereas the V and J calls and clone size are those reported in that table. The sample table contains over 30,000 clones; only one count was recorded for about 73% of them. The ten largest clonotypes hold roughly 6.1% of the sample.

This receptor was identified in a person between 55 and 70 years old with lung adenocarcinoma. Recombination linked TRBV28 to TRBJ2-5, and TRBD1 aligns with 7 junction nucleotides. The sample comprised FFPE invasive lung adenocarcinoma tissue. Explained via the paper, the cell subset or site label denotes: frankly invasive lung adenocarcinoma (ADC). CDR3 region: CASSLWVGGQRTQYF. The DNA reads as follows: TGTGCCAGCAGTTTATGGGTAGGGGGCCAAAGGACCCAGTACTTC.